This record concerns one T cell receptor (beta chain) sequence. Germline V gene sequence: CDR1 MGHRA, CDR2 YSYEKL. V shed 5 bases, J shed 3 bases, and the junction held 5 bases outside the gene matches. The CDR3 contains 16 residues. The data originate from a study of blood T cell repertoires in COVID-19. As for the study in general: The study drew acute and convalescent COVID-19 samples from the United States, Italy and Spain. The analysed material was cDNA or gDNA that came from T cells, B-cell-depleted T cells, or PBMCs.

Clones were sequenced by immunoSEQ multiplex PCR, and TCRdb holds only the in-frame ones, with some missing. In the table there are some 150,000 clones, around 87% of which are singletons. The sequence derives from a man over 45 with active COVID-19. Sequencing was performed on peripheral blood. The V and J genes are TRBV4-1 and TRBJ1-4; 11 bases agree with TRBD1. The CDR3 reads CASSVGQGAANEKLFF. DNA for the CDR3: TGCGCCAGCAGCGTAGGACAGGGGGCGGCTAATGAAAAACTGTTTTTT.